This TCR beta chain was sequenced for a study of blood T cells in healthy people across ages. V lost 1 base and J lost 2, with 11 bases in between. This CDR3 is 15 amino acids long. CDR1 and CDR2 from the germline V gene are SGHTA and FQGNSA. Then a second PCR, running about 7 to 11 cycles, was carried out with a sample-barcoded 5' primer and a J-beta primer mix. TCRdb reprocessed the 5' RACE reads via MiXCR and lists one record per CDR3 protein. The sample consists of some 900,000 distinct CDR3 sequences, about 44% of them appearing once. Sequencing was carried out using blood. This sequence was found in a man under 40 in good health. This sequence joins TRBV7-2 and TRBJ2-5; D unclear. CDR3 nucleotide sequence: TGTGCCAGCAGCTTAGAAGGGCCAGCTCAAGAGACCCAGTACTTC. Translated: CASSLEGPAQETQYF.